The 27 T cell receptor beta chains given below trace back to one sample, sequenced in a study of T cell responses to AZD1222 COVID-19 vaccine. Some clones are missing from TCRdb's copy, which holds only in-frame ones; the method was immunoSEQ multiplex PCR. The sample lists roughly 110,000 clones; about 90% were seen once. The input for sequencing was peripheral blood, taken 28 days after the second AZD1222 dose. These TCRs come from an adult who received the AZD1222 COVID-19 vaccine.

The chain joins TRBV5-1 to TRBJ1-6; TRBD1 might be the D (5 bases). The germline CDR1 and CDR2 sequences are SGHRS and YFSETQ. V lost 0 bases and J lost 7, with 11 bases in between. There are 15 residues in the CDR3. For the CDR3, the DNA is TGCGCCAGCAGCTTGGTTGTAGGGGTAAATTCACCCCTCCACTTT. Encoded protein: CASSLVVGVNSPLHF.

The V and J genes are TRBV19 and TRBJ1-4; TRBD1 aligns across 8 bases. The V gene end was trimmed by 5 bases and the J gene end by 10 bases; junction bases not matched to a gene: 12. The CDR3 is made up of 15 amino acids. Germline V gives CDR1 LNHDA, CDR2 SQIVND (reference sequence). Here the CDR3 reads CASSYDRGSLIKLFF. DNA of the CDR3: TGTGCCAGTAGTTACGACAGGGGATCGTTGATAAAACTGTTTTTT.

The chain uses TRBV7-6 and TRBJ1-3; TRBD1 matches at 7 bases. The germline V gene has CDR1 SGHVS and CDR2 FNYEAQ. This CDR3 is built from 15 residues. V gave up 1 base and J gave up 4 bases; unmatched junction bases: 4. CDR3 DNA: TGTGCCAGCAGCTTAGGACAGGGAGTAGGAAACACCATATATTTT. This codes for CASSLGQGVGNTIYF.

The chain couples TRBV9 to TRBJ1-2; the match to TRBD1 covers 8 bases. J gave up 4 bases and V 2 bases, and 13 bases lay outside the gene matches. This CDR3 has 17 amino acids. Germline values: CDR1 SGDLS, CDR2 YYNGEE. CDR3 coding DNA: TGTGCCAGCAGCGTCGTCCCCGTGCCTGACAGGGGCTATGGCTACACCTTC. It is translated as CASSVVPVPDRGYGYTF. Full variable domain (outside the CDR3, taken from reference TRBV9 and TRBJ1-2): DSGVTQTPKHLITATGQRVTLRCSPRSGDLSVYWYQQSLDQGLQFLIQYYNGEERAKGNILERFSAQQFPDLHSELNLSSLELGDSALYFCASSVVPVPDRGYGYTFGSGTRLTVV.

This clone was seen only once. The chain couples TRBV2 to TRBJ1-5, with TRBD1 as a possible D gene (5 bases). This CDR3 is built from 14 residues. Germline lookup yields CDR1 SNHLY and CDR2 FYNNEI. V lost 6 bases to trimming and J lost 2 bases, with 11 bases between them. As DNA, the CDR3 is TGTGCCAGCAGAGGGGAAATCGGCAATCAGCCCCAGCATTTT. This gives the protein CASRGEIGNQPQHF.

The gene calls are TRBV13 and TRBJ2-7; tentatively, D is TRBD1 (6 bases). Per germline, CDR1 PRHDT and CDR2 FYEKMQ (reference sequence). The V and J ends lost 8 bases and 5 bases respectively, with 16 bases between them. CDR3 length equals 13 residues. The CDR3 DNA follows: TGTGCCAGCCGTCTGACAGGTATCCACGAGCAGTACTTC. It encodes CASRLTGIHEQYF.

The genes are TRBV7-9 and TRBJ2-1, with a possible D match to TRBD2 (6 bases). Trimming pared 5 bases from V and 6 bases from J, leaving 20 bases between. This CDR3 comprises 16 residues. Germline CDR1 and CDR2: SEHNR and FQNEAQ (reference sequence). CDR3 loop: CASSPPQGGFSNEQFF. In DNA, the CDR3 is TGTGCCAGCAGCCCCCCCCAGGGAGGTTTTAGCAATGAGCAGTTCTTC.

The chain carries TRBV5-1 and TRBJ1-2; D gene unclear. CDR1 is SGHRS and CDR2 is YFSETQ in the germline V gene. V was cut by 3 bases and J by 0 bases, with 21 bases left in between. The length of the CDR3 is 18 residues. CDR3 DNA: TGCGCCAGCAGCTCGGATTTGGGCGCGGGCCGGACTAACTATGGCTACACCTTC. It codes for CASSSDLGAGRTNYGYTF.

The V and J genes are TRBV19 and TRBJ1-1; 8 nucleotides agree with TRBD1. The CDR3 consists of 16 residues. J lost 8 bases, V lost 4 bases, and 15 bases had no gene match. In germline, CDR1 is LNHDA, CDR2 SQIVND (reference sequence). DNA for the CDR3: TGTGCCAGTAGTAACAGGGGGGATAATATAGCAAAAGAAGCTTTCTTT. Its protein product is CASSNRGDNIAKEAFF.

This chain uses TRBV7-9 with TRBJ1-2; weak D call: TRBD1 (6 bases). Germline assignment: CDR1 SEHNR and CDR2 FQNEAQ (reference sequence). Trimming removed 5 bases from V and 10 bases from J, with 17 bases in between. This CDR3 spans 13 amino acids. The CDR3 spells CASSQKGGTDYTF. As DNA, the CDR3 is TGTGCCAGCAGCCAAAAGGGGGGAACCGACTACACCTTC. Combining the CDR3 with reference TRBV7-9 and TRBJ1-2 gives the whole variable domain DTGVSQNPRHKITKRGQNVTFRCDPISEHNRLYWYRQTLGQGPEFLTYFQNEAQLEKSRLLSDRFSAERPKGSFSTLEIQRTEQGDSAMYLCASSQKGGTDYTFGSGTRLTVV.

This sequence joins TRBV28 and TRBJ2-1, with D unresolved. This CDR3 has 13 residues. V was trimmed by 5 bases and J by 6 bases, leaving 11 bases between them. Per the germline V gene, CDR1 is MDHEN and CDR2 is SYDVKM. The CDR3 DNA reads TGTGCCAGCAGTGGCGGCCTGGCCAATGAGCAGTTCTTC. Protein sequence: CASSGGLANEQFF.

The V gene is TRBV6-2 or TRBV6-3, the J gene TRBJ2-3; the D is unclear. V was trimmed by 1 base and J by 0 bases, leaving 8 bases between them. Germline lookup yields CDR1 MNHEY and CDR2 SVGEGT. This CDR3 spans 15 amino acids. In DNA, the CDR3 is TGTGCCAGCAGTTACTGGTCGAAGAGCACAGATACGCAGTATTTT. As protein: CASSYWSKSTDTQYF.

The DNA for the CDR3 is TGTGCCAGCAGCTTGGGCGATACGCAGTATTTT. Protein sequence: CASSLGDTQYF. The chain has TRBV5-5 and TRBJ2-3; no definite D call. Germline V lookup: CDR1 SGHKS, CDR2 YYEKEE (reference sequence). Trimming took 0 bases from V and 6 from J, leaving 2 bases between them. The CDR3 contains 11 residues.

This chain's CDR3 is CASSPRSGDSPLHF. CDR3 coding DNA: TGTGCCAGCTCACCCCGCTCAGGGGACTCACCCCTCCACTTT. This chain joins TRBV18 and TRBJ1-6, with TRBD1 as a possible D gene (6 bases). V was cut by 3 bases and J by 10 bases, with 13 bases left in between. Germline values: CDR1 KGHSH, CDR2 LQKENI. CDR3 length equals 14 residues.

The rearrangement uses TRBV12-5 and TRBJ2-4; D is undetermined. The V and J ends lost 6 bases and 6 bases respectively, with 9 bases between them. Germline V gene sequence: CDR1 LGHNT, CDR2 FRNRAP. The CDR3 length is 12 residues. The CDR3 region is CASGTPINIQYF. DNA of the CDR3: TGTGCTAGTGGCACTCCTATAAACATTCAGTACTTC.

The chain recombines TRBV6-5 with TRBJ1-4; D might be TRBD1 (6 bases). CDR1 and CDR2 from the germline V gene are MNHEY and SVGAGI. This CDR3 contains 14 residues. V lost 8 bases and J lost 8, with 18 bases in between. CDR3 loop: CASRTGGPPEKLFF. The DNA of the CDR3 is TGTGCCAGCCGGACGGGGGGCCCGCCAGAAAAACTGTTTTTT.

V and J are TRBV10-3 and TRBJ1-1, with D perhaps matching TRBD1 (6 bases). Trimming took 6 bases from V and 1 from J, leaving 12 bases between them. Per the germline V gene, CDR1 is ENHRY and CDR2 is SYGVKD. This CDR3 is built from 14 residues. The CDR3 sequence: CAISPGQANTEAFF. CDR3 DNA sequence: TGTGCCATCAGCCCGGGACAAGCGAACACTGAAGCTTTCTTT.

The CDR3 region has the DNA TGTGCCAGCAGTGAAGAACTGGGCCCTAACTATGGCTACACCTTC. Encoded protein: CASSEELGPNYGYTF. The J gene is TRBJ1-2, the V gene TRBV2, with no clear D. CDR1 is SNHLY, CDR2 FYNNEI, per germline. With 1 base removed from V and 0 bases from J, the gap between germline ends came to 9 bases. The CDR3 totals 15 residues.

The chain is built from TRBV7-2 and TRBJ1-3, with a possible D match to TRBD1 (6 bases). V gave up 5 bases and J gave up 3 bases, with 17 bases separating them. This CDR3 region has 16 residues. Germline V gives CDR1 SGHTA, CDR2 FQGNSA. The CDR3 DNA is TGTGCCAGCAGCCCCAGGTGGGGGGCAGGTGGAAACACCATATATTTT. Its translation is CASSPRWGAGGNTIYF.

V and J are TRBV6-5 and TRBJ1-2, with 10 bases that match TRBD1. Trimming cost V 5 bases and J 3 bases; bases outside gene matches: 6. The CDR3 is 15 residues long. Germline CDR1 and CDR2: MNHEY and SVGAGI. The CDR3 is CASSTGQGYHYGYTF. As DNA, the CDR3 is TGTGCCAGCAGTACGGGACAGGGGTACCACTATGGCTACACCTTC.

This CDR3 reads CASSSSGQGYEQYF. CDR3 sequence (DNA): TGCGCCAGCAGTTCCTCCGGACAGGGTTACGAGCAGTACTTC. The gene calls are TRBV10-2 and TRBJ2-7; 8 bases match TRBD1. The length of the CDR3 is 14 residues. Germline CDR1 and CDR2: WSHSY and SAAADI. J was trimmed by 4 bases and V by 5 bases; bases with no gene match: 7.

The V call is TRBV10-1, the J call TRBJ2-1, with D perhaps being TRBD1 or TRBD2 (5 bases each). Germline V lookup: CDR1 WNHNN, CDR2 SYGVQD (reference sequence). The CDR3 extends over 13 amino acids. V dropped 4 bases and J dropped 5 bases, with 9 bases sitting between them. The CDR3 DNA follows: TGCGCCAGCAGTGGGGACGTTGACAATGAGCAGTTCTTC. This translates into CASSGDVDNEQFF.

In this sample, this clone turned up once. This chain joins TRBV28 and TRBJ1-2; D is perhaps TRBD1 (5 bases). The CDR3 has 17 amino acids. Deletions cut 2 bases from V and 7 bases from J, with 23 bases between. Germline V lookup: CDR1 MDHEN, CDR2 SYDVKM. CDR3 protein: CASSLPSSGQVEGGYTF. In DNA form, the CDR3 reads TGTGCCAGCAGTTTACCCTCATCGGGGCAAGTTGAAGGTGGCTACACCTTC.

This chain uses TRBV29-1 with TRBJ2-7; 7 bases align to TRBD2. With V trimmed by 2 bases and J by 4 bases, 5 bases remained unmatched. This CDR3 contains 13 residues. Looked up from germline, CDR1 is SQVTM and CDR2 is ANQGSEA. The CDR3 spells CSVEWEGTYEQYF. The CDR3 DNA is TGCAGCGTTGAATGGGAGGGGACGTACGAGCAGTACTTC.

This clone occurred once. This chain joins TRBV5-1 and TRBJ1-4, with 8 bases identical to TRBD1. CDR1 is SGHRS, CDR2 YFSETQ, per germline. CDR3 length: 16 residues. After removal of 5 bases from V and 4 bases from J, the junction contained 10 bases not matched to a gene. The CDR3 DNA sequence: TGCGCCAGCAGTGGTGGTGCGGGACAGGTTAATGAAAAACTGTTTTTT. It encodes CASSGGAGQVNEKLFF.

The chain couples TRBV5-6 to TRBJ2-1, with a possible D match to TRBD2 (7 bases). V was pared by 2 bases and J by 5 bases, with 26 bases between. Germline V gene lookup returns CDR1 SGHDT and CDR2 YYEEEE. The CDR3 extends over 19 amino acids. The CDR3 region is CASSFRGAGPGSTHNEQFF. CDR3 coding DNA: TGTGCCAGCAGCTTCCGGGGGGCTGGACCCGGGAGTACCCACAATGAGCAGTTCTTC.

The chain joins TRBV19 to TRBJ2-2, with D tentatively TRBD1 (8 bases). Germline loops: CDR1 LNHDA, CDR2 SQIVND (reference sequence). Trimming pared 7 bases from V and 4 bases from J, leaving 16 bases between. The CDR3 has 15 amino acids. The CDR3 DNA sequence: TGTGCCAGTACTACGGACAGGGAGGGCACCGGGGAGCTGTTTTTT. Translating gives CASTTDREGTGELFF.